This TCR beta chain was sequenced in a study of blood T cell repertoires in COVID-19. Background on the study: Some COVID-19 samples were acute and others convalescent; all came from the United States, Italy and Spain. The cDNA or gDNA used as material had been derived from T cells, B-cell-depleted T cells, or PBMCs.

V dropped 4 bases and J dropped 8; count of bases not matched to a gene: 14. CDR1 is SEHNR and CDR2 is FQNEAQ in the germline V gene (reference sequence). CDR3 size: 17 residues. Using immunoSEQ multiplex PCR, the repertoire was profiled, and TCRdb retains in-frame clones only, with some absent. This table has a few hundred thousand clones, around nine tenths appearing once. Seattle patients were enrolled during active infection and followed longitudinally. This sequence joins TRBV7-9 and TRBJ1-4; 9 bases align to TRBD1. The clonotype comes from a woman aged 30 to 39 with COVID-19, enrolled during active disease. Sequenced: peripheral blood. The CDR3 is CASSSWTGAPWGEKLFF. The CDR3, as DNA: TGTGCCAGCAGCTCCTGGACAGGGGCTCCGTGGGGGGAAAAACTGTTTTTT.